Below are 18 T cell receptor beta chains sequenced from a single sample in a study of CD8+ T cells in alopecia areata. The treatment here: oral pan-JAK inhibitor, 5-10 mg twice daily. Extraction of RNA preceded its reverse transcription into cDNA, which served as the sequencing template. TCRdb's table, derived via immunoSEQ multiplex PCR, lists solely in-frame clones and lacks some. The sample comprises 150,000 to 200,000 clones, roughly 60% of which are singletons, and just over 1% rests with the top ten. Sequencing was performed on CD4+ T cells sorted from blood, taken at week 24, from a patient treated with tofacitinib. These TCRs come from a human donor with alopecia areata.

V usage is TRBV4-3 and J usage is TRBJ1-2, with 7 bases matching TRBD1. The germline V gene encodes CDR1 LGHNA and CDR2 YSLEER. V lost 0 bases and J lost 4; bases outside the gene matches: 8. This CDR3 region has 16 residues. The CDR3 DNA reads TGCGCCAGCAGCCAAGATGGGGGACAGCCGTTCTATGGCTACACCTTC. As protein: CASSQDGGQPFYGYTF.

This clone has a single count. This rearrangement joins TRBV30 to TRBJ2-5, with 12 bases fitting TRBD2. The CDR3 is 14 amino acids. The germline V gene has CDR1 GTSNPN and CDR2 SVGIG (reference sequence). V lost 8 bases to trimming and J lost 2 bases; unmatched junction nucleotides: 6. This CDR3 reads CAHGLAGQQETQYF. The DNA of the CDR3 is TGTGCCCATGGACTAGCGGGGCAACAAGAGACCCAGTACTTC.

V is TRBV29-1 and J is TRBJ2-5; D is perhaps TRBD1 (6 bases). CDR3 size: 12 residues. The germline V gene encodes CDR1 SQVTM and CDR2 ANQGSEA. V lost 5 bases and J 1 base, leaving 8 bases between the germline ends. As DNA, the CDR3 is TGCAGCGTTCGACAGGCCCAAGAGACCCAGTACTTC. This encodes CSVRQAQETQYF.

The rearrangement joins TRBV5-1 to TRBJ1-1, with D unresolved. CDR1 is SGHRS, CDR2 YFSETQ, per germline. The V end was cut by 0 bases, the J end by 1 base, with 10 bases between. CDR3 length equals 15 residues. The CDR3: CASSLAQMRNTEAFF. As DNA, the CDR3 is TGCGCCAGCAGCTTGGCCCAGATGAGGAACACTGAAGCTTTCTTT. Full variable domain (rest looked up from reference TRBV5-1 and TRBJ1-1): KAGVTQTPRYLIKTRGQQVTLSCSPISGHRSVSWYQQTPGQGLQFLFEYFSETQRNKGNFPGRFSGRQFSNSRSEMNVSTLELGDSALYLCASSLAQMRNTEAFFGQGTRLTVV.

The chain joins TRBV5-1 to TRBJ1-2, with D unclear. Trimming stripped 7 bases from V and 1 base from J, with 8 bases between. In germline, CDR1 is SGHRS, CDR2 YFSETQ. The CDR3 consists of 12 residues. In DNA, the CDR3 is TGCGCCAGCGGTCGGAATAACTATGGCTACACCTTC. This gives the protein CASGRNNYGYTF. Full variable domain (missing parts from reference TRBV5-1 and TRBJ1-2): KAGVTQTPRYLIKTRGQQVTLSCSPISGHRSVSWYQQTPGQGLQFLFEYFSETQRNKGNFPGRFSGRQFSNSRSEMNVSTLELGDSALYLCASGRNNYGYTFGSGTRLTVV.

This clone was found a few times. The CDR3 region has the DNA TGTGCCAGCAGTATGGGGCAGGGTCAGGCCGGGGAGCTGTTTTTT. The encoded protein is CASSMGQGQAGELFF. V gene TRBV27 combines with J gene TRBJ2-2; D is possibly TRBD1 (5 bases). CDR3 length: 15 residues. V was trimmed by 5 bases and J by 6 bases, leaving 16 bases between them. The germline gives CDR1 MNHEY, CDR2 SMNVEV (reference sequence).

The gene calls are TRBV23-1 and TRBJ2-7; the D is unclear. TRBV23-1 is sorted into the ORF group, with uncertain function. Between the trimmed V and J ends, which lost 6 bases and 3 bases, there was a span of 18 bases. This CDR3 has 15 residues. The CDR3 here is CASRHGDARYYEQYF. CDR3 DNA sequence: TGCGCCAGCAGACACGGTGATGCGAGGTACTACGAGCAGTACTTC.

The chain is built from TRBV6-1 and TRBJ2-7, with D possibly TRBD1 on 5 matching bases. This CDR3 contains 14 residues. CDR1 MNHNS and CDR2 SASEGT come from the germline V gene. Trimming removed 4 bases from V and 0 bases from J, with 10 bases in between. The CDR3 loop reads CASSGQSTSYEQYF. The CDR3 nucleotides are TGTGCCAGCAGTGGACAGTCAACCTCCTACGAGCAGTACTTC.

This chain joins TRBV5-1 and TRBJ1-2; 7 bases align to TRBD1. The CDR3 length is 14 residues. V shed 3 bases, J shed 8 bases, and the junction held 10 bases outside the gene matches. Per germline, CDR1 SGHRS and CDR2 YFSETQ. The CDR3: CASSSGGQVWGYTF. CDR3 nucleotides: TGCGCCAGCAGCTCCGGAGGACAGGTCTGGGGCTACACCTTC. Together with reference TRBV5-1 and TRBJ1-2, the CDR3 gives the full variable domain: KAGVTQTPRYLIKTRGQQVTLSCSPISGHRSVSWYQQTPGQGLQFLFEYFSETQRNKGNFPGRFSGRQFSNSRSEMNVSTLELGDSALYLCASSSGGQVWGYTFGSGTRLTVV.

This clone has just a few counts. The chain has TRBV30 and TRBJ2-6; no clear D gene. V was cut by 4 bases and J by 0 bases, with 13 bases left in between. Germline-derived CDR1 and CDR2 are GTSNPN and SVGIG (reference sequence). The CDR3 covers 16 residues. The CDR3 DNA is TGTGCCTGGAATGGGGTCATCAGCTCTGGGGCCAACGTCCTGACTTTC. Its protein is CAWNGVISSGANVLTF.

This clone has only a few counts. The rearrangement links TRBV30 to TRBJ1-6; 7 nucleotides match TRBD1. The CDR3 has 14 amino acids. V dropped 1 base and J dropped 7; count of bases not matched to a gene: 4. CDR1 is GTSNPN and CDR2 is SVGIG in the germline V gene (reference sequence). The CDR3 nucleotides read TGTGCCTGGAGTGAGGGACAGAGGAATTCACCCCTCCACTTT. It encodes CAWSEGQRNSPLHF.

V gene TRBV5-6 combines with J gene TRBJ2-6; 12 bases align to TRBD1. After removal of 4 bases from V and 3 bases from J, the junction contained 8 bases not matched to a gene. This CDR3 region has 18 residues. The germline V gene has CDR1 SGHDT and CDR2 YYEEEE. The CDR3 DNA reads TGTGCCAGCAGCGATCCGGGACAGGGGGCTAGTGGGGCCAACGTCCTGACTTTC. It specifies CASSDPGQGASGANVLTF.

The chain links TRBV30 to TRBJ1-2; D is unresolved. The ends were cut back, 3 bases at V and 3 bases at J, with 11 bases in the middle. Germline V CDR1 and CDR2: GTSNPN, SVGIG (reference sequence). The CDR3 runs to 13 residues. CDR3 sequence reads: CAWSEDTHYGYTF. CDR3 nucleotides: TGTGCCTGGAGCGAAGACACACACTATGGCTACACCTTC. Full variable domain (remainder filled in from reference TRBV30 and TRBJ1-2): SQTIHQWPATLVQPVGSPLSLECTVEGTSNPNLYWYRQAAGRGLQLLFYSVGIGQISSEVPQNLSASRPQDRQFILSSKKLLLSDSGFYLCAWSEDTHYGYTFGSGTRLTVV.

Only a few counts were recorded for this clone. J is TRBJ2-2 and V is TRBV27, with D hard to call. Trimming removed 2 bases from V and 1 base from J, with 2 bases in between. The CDR3 length is 13 residues. CDR1 and CDR2 (germline): MNHEY, SMNVEV (reference sequence). CDR3 DNA: TGTGCCAGCAGTTTAGGGAACACCGGGGAGCTGTTTTTT. It encodes CASSLGNTGELFF.

This clone was observed a few times. The rearrangement joins TRBV15 to TRBJ2-1, with TRBD2 matching 8 bases. CDR1 is LNHNV and CDR2 is YYDKDF in the germline V gene (reference sequence). This CDR3 comprises 15 residues. Trimming removed 8 bases from V and 1 base from J; junction bases left unmatched: 7. The CDR3 reads CATVFAGGSYNEQFF. CDR3 nucleotides: TGTGCCACCGTTTTCGCGGGGGGATCCTACAATGAGCAGTTCTTC.

The chain employs TRBV29-1 and TRBJ1-1, with D perhaps matching TRBD1 (5 bases). Trimming cost V 7 bases and J 1 base, with 16 bases left between them. The germline V gene encodes CDR1 SQVTM and CDR2 ANQGSEA. The CDR3 spans 14 residues. DNA of the CDR3: TGCAGCGCACTCAGGGCCTCTGGGAACACTGAAGCTTTCTTT. Translating gives CSALRASGNTEAFF. The complete variable domain, with remaining parts taken from reference TRBV29-1 and TRBJ1-1, reads SAVISQKPSRDICQRGTSLTIQCQVDSQVTMMFWYRQQPGQSLTLIATANQGSEATYESGFVIDKFPISRPNLTFSTLTVSNMSPEDSSIYLCSALRASGNTEAFFGQGTRLTVV.

The gene calls are TRBV7-2 and TRBJ1-1, with a weak D call TRBD1 (6 bases). V gave up 2 bases and J gave up 0 bases, with 19 bases separating them. The CDR3 has 18 amino acids. CDR1 SGHTA and CDR2 FQGNSA come from the germline V gene. DNA of the CDR3: TGTGCCAGCAGCTTAAGGGGGAGGATCCGGCAGGTGAACACTGAAGCTTTCTTT. This gives the protein CASSLRGRIRQVNTEAFF.

The chain joins TRBV29-1 to TRBJ2-2, with a tentative D call TRBD1 (5 bases). The germline gives CDR1 SQVTM, CDR2 ANQGSEA. The ends were cut back, 3 bases at V and 7 bases at J, with 12 bases in the middle. The length of the CDR3 is 13 residues. The CDR3 coding sequence is TGCAGCGTTGAGGTCAGGGAAGGCGGGGAGCTGTTTTTT. It translates to CSVEVREGGELFF.